Listed here are 26 T cell receptor beta chains from one sample, sequenced in a study of cytomegalovirus exposure and HLA in healthy donors. Using immunoSEQ multiplex PCR, the repertoire was profiled, and TCRdb retains in-frame clones only, with some absent. The data hold 70,000 or so clones, with 94% observed a single time. Sequencing was done on a sample of PBMCs. The receptors were sampled from a young woman in good health and CMV-seronegative.

The rearrangement uses TRBV2 and TRBJ2-7, with 7 bases aligning to TRBD2. J gave up 4 bases and V 7 bases, and 10 bases lay outside the gene matches. CDR1 and CDR2 from the germline V gene are SNHLY and FYNNEI. The CDR3 is 14 residues long. The CDR3 loop reads CASINGGRGYEQYF. The CDR3 DNA reads as TGTGCCAGCATTAACGGGGGGAGAGGGTACGAGCAGTACTTC. Full variable domain (missing parts from reference TRBV2 and TRBJ2-7): EPEVTQTPSHQVTQMGQEVILRCVPISNHLYFYWYRQILGQKVEFLVSFYNNEISEKSEIFDDQFSVERPDGSNFTLKIRSTKLEDSAMYFCASINGGRGYEQYFGPGTRLTVT.

This chain joins TRBV5-1 and TRBJ1-5; weak D call: TRBD1 (5 bases). Germline CDR1 is SGHRS and CDR2 is YFSETQ. The V end was cut by 0 bases, the J end by 5 bases, with 12 bases between. The CDR3 spans 15 residues. DNA for the CDR3: TGCGCCAGCAGCTTGGGCCAGGGCGACTATCAGCCCCAGCATTTT. This sequence encodes CASSLGQGDYQPQHF. Looking up the rest from reference TRBV5-1 and TRBJ1-5 gives the full variable domain: KAGVTQTPRYLIKTRGQQVTLSCSPISGHRSVSWYQQTPGQGLQFLFEYFSETQRNKGNFPGRFSGRQFSNSRSEMNVSTLELGDSALYLCASSLGQGDYQPQHFGDGTRLSIL.

The rearrangement joins TRBV27 to TRBJ1-5; possibly TRBD1 for D (5 bases). CDR1 and CDR2 from the germline V gene are MNHEY and SMNVEV (reference sequence). Trimming took 0 bases from V and 2 from J, leaving 5 bases between them. The CDR3 loop spans 14 amino acids. CDR3 coding DNA: TGTGCCAGCAGTTTATCCAGGGGCAATCAGCCCCAGCATTTT. Residues: CASSLSRGNQPQHF.

The genes are TRBV7-3 and TRBJ2-1, with D perhaps matching TRBD2 (5 bases). Trimming removed 3 bases at V and 2 bases at J, with 14 bases between. CDR3 size: 16 residues. Looked up from germline, CDR1 is SGHTA and CDR2 is FQGTGA. CDR3 DNA sequence: TGTGCCAGCAGCTTGGCCATAGCGACTCCCTACAATGAGCAGTTCTTC. Its translation is CASSLAIATPYNEQFF. Full variable domain (missing parts from reference TRBV7-3 and TRBJ2-1): GAGVSQTPSNKVTEKGKYVELRCDPISGHTALYWYRQSLGQGPEFLIYFQGTGAADDSGLPNDRFFAVRPEGSVSTLKIQRTERGDSAVYLCASSLAIATPYNEQFFGPGTRLTVL.

This clone appeared a single time. The gene calls are TRBV18 and TRBJ1-3; perhaps TRBD1 as D (6 bases). Trimming removed 4 bases at V and 0 bases at J, with 10 bases between. The CDR3 is 15 residues long. CDR1 and CDR2 (germline): KGHSH, LQKENI. The CDR3 reads CASSLGGVSGNTIYF. The DNA for the CDR3 is TGTGCCAGCTCACTAGGGGGAGTCTCTGGAAACACCATATATTTT.

The CDR3 bases are TGTGCCAGCAGTTCCCTTGGGGGGAATGAAAAACTGTTTTTT. Residues: CASSSLGGNEKLFF. The chain employs TRBV27 and TRBJ1-4; possible D gene TRBD1, 5 bases. The V end lost 4 bases, the J end lost 5 bases, and 11 bases lay between the germline ends. CDR1 is MNHEY and CDR2 is SMNVEV in the germline V gene (reference sequence). The CDR3 covers 14 residues.

V gene TRBV7-9 combines with J gene TRBJ2-1; D is possibly TRBD1 (6 bases). Per germline, CDR1 SEHNR and CDR2 FQNEAQ (reference sequence). The CDR3 has 16 residues. Trimming shortened V by 5 bases and J by 1 base, and 15 bases separated the two germline ends. DNA of the CDR3: TGTGCCAGCAGCGGTCACAGGGTAGGGTCCTACAATGAGCAGTTCTTC. This sequence encodes CASSGHRVGSYNEQFF.

The CDR3 DNA reads TGTGCCAGCAGCTACGGGACAGATCTCTATGGCTACACCTTC. Encoded protein: CASSYGTDLYGYTF. The genes are TRBV5-6 and TRBJ1-2; 7 bases are a match to TRBD1. Unmatched junction bases numbered 6, after V lost 3 bases and J lost 4 bases. In germline, CDR1 is SGHDT, CDR2 YYEEEE. This CDR3 region has 14 residues.

The chain uses TRBV29-1 and TRBJ2-2; D is ambiguous. V gave up 4 bases and J gave up 0 bases, with 6 bases separating them. Germline V CDR1 and CDR2: SQVTM, ANQGSEA. There are 13 residues in the CDR3. Here the CDR3 DNA reads TGCAGCGTTGTGGGCTCGAACACCGGGGAGCTGTTTTTT. This encodes CSVVGSNTGELFF.

The chain carries TRBV27 and TRBJ2-7, with TRBD2 matching 10 bases. The germline CDR1 and CDR2 sequences are MNHEY and SMNVEV (reference sequence). V dropped 6 bases and J dropped 5; count of bases not matched to a gene: 16. This CDR3 region has 17 residues. CDR3 loop: CASSHLPLSGRAHEQYF. In DNA, the CDR3 is TGTGCCAGCAGCCACCTTCCCCTCAGCGGGAGGGCCCACGAGCAGTACTTC.

This clone was detected once. The chain combines TRBV19 with TRBJ1-4, with D unresolved. The V gene's germline CDR1 is LNHDA and CDR2 SQIVND (reference sequence). The CDR3 length is 15 residues. Trimming took off 7 bases at V and 0 bases at J, with 12 bases between the two ends. The CDR3 DNA reads TGTGCCAGTAAGGAGACCTCAACAACTAATGAAAAACTGTTTTTT. Amino acids: CASKETSTTNEKLFF.

V is TRBV19 and J is TRBJ1-1; D gene unclear. Germline assignment: CDR1 LNHDA and CDR2 SQIVND (reference sequence). This CDR3 comprises 13 residues. Trimming pared 1 base from V and 5 bases from J, leaving 8 bases between. In DNA, the CDR3 is TGTGCCAGTAGTATAGTAGGCGGGACTGAAGCTTTCTTT. The encoded protein is CASSIVGGTEAFF.

This sequence joins TRBV28 and TRBJ1-5, with D unclear. The V end was cut by 5 bases, the J end by 4 bases, with 12 bases between. CDR3 size: 14 residues. Germline lookup yields CDR1 MDHEN and CDR2 SYDVKM. The DNA for the CDR3 is TGTGCCAGCAGTCCGAGTTTAAGTAATCAGCCCCAGCATTTT. This gives the protein CASSPSLSNQPQHF.

This chain connects TRBV27 to TRBJ1-1; possibly TRBD1 for D (6 bases). Per the germline V gene, CDR1 is MNHEY and CDR2 is SMNVEV (reference sequence). CDR3 length equals 14 residues. V gave up 4 bases and J gave up 3 bases, with 12 bases separating them. The chain's CDR3 is CASSSGVIDTEAFF. As DNA, the CDR3 is TGTGCCAGCAGTTCAGGGGTGATTGACACTGAAGCTTTCTTT.

This clone was counted a few times. This CDR3 reads CASSFPGLEPDTQYF. The CDR3 coding sequence is TGTGCCAGCAGTTTCCCGGGACTAGAACCAGATACGCAGTATTTT. The chain employs TRBV6-6 and TRBJ2-3; TRBD2 matches 8 bases. The CDR3 contains 15 residues. Germline trimming cut 4 bases from V and 4 bases from J; bases unmatched to any gene: 7. CDR1 is MNHNY and CDR2 is SVGAGI in the germline V gene (reference sequence).

The gene calls are TRBV15 and TRBJ1-5; 8 positions match TRBD1. The CDR3 length is 14 residues. The V gene's germline CDR1 is LNHNV and CDR2 YYDKDF (reference sequence). The junction had 5 bases not matched to a gene; V was cut back by 4 bases and J by 6 bases. Written as DNA, the CDR3 is TGTGCCACCAGCAAGGACAGGGCGCTTCAGCCCCAGCATTTT. This gives the protein CATSKDRALQPQHF.

The chain combines TRBV7-6 with TRBJ2-7; 8 bases are a match to TRBD2. The V segment lost 5 bases and the J segment 2 bases; nucleotides outside the gene matches: 8. The CDR3 runs to 15 residues. CDR1 and CDR2 (germline): SGHVS, FNYEAQ. CDR3 residues: CASSERLALPYEQYF. CDR3 nucleotide sequence: TGTGCCAGCAGCGAGAGACTAGCGTTACCCTACGAGCAGTACTTC.

This clone was seen once. The chain combines TRBV6-5 with TRBJ2-7; D remains unclear. CDR1 is MNHEY, CDR2 SVGAGI, per germline. Trimming left V 6 bases short and J 3 bases short, with 6 bases between. This CDR3 has 11 residues. The CDR3 coding sequence is TGTGCCAGCAGAAGAGGCTACGAGCAGTACTTC. It encodes CASRRGYEQYF.

This clone was seen more than once but under ten times. Other DNA sequences within the sample encode an identical CDR3. J is TRBJ2-3 and V is TRBV6-4, with 10 nucleotides matching TRBD2. This CDR3 contains 15 residues. The V gene end was trimmed by 3 bases and the J gene end by 1 base; junction bases not matched to a gene: 1. The V gene's germline CDR1 is MRHNA and CDR2 SNTAGT. The CDR3 region has the DNA TGTGCCAGCAGTGAAACTAGCGGGGGCACAGATACGCAGTATTTT. Translation gives CASSETSGGTDTQYF.

CDR3 sequence: CASSFVRGGGETQYF. The CDR3 coding sequence is TGTGCCAGCAGTTTCGTCCGGGGTGGTGGGGAGACCCAGTACTTC. The V gene is TRBV27, the J gene TRBJ2-5; D possibly corresponds to TRBD2 (5 bases). The CDR3 has 15 residues. V was shortened by 3 bases and J by 5 bases, with 16 bases between the two germline ends. The germline V gene has CDR1 MNHEY and CDR2 SMNVEV (reference sequence).

The chain has TRBV19 and TRBJ2-3, with 8 bases aligning to TRBD1. The germline V gene encodes CDR1 LNHDA and CDR2 SQIVND (reference sequence). The CDR3 length is 14 residues. V trimming: 3 bases; J trimming: 8 bases; junction bases outside the gene matches: 7. The chain's CDR3 is CASSIGQGEGTQYF. The CDR3 DNA follows: TGTGCCAGTAGTATCGGACAGGGTGAGGGTACGCAGTATTTT.

V usage is TRBV11-3 and J usage is TRBJ2-3; D possibly corresponds to TRBD2 (6 bases). The length of the CDR3 is 17 residues. Trimming removed 1 base from V and 5 bases from J, with 19 bases in between. CDR1 and CDR2 from the germline V gene are SGHNT and YENEEA. CDR3 DNA sequence: TGTGCCAGCAGCTTAGGTCGACGGGAGAGTCCAAGAGATACGCAGTATTTT. Translated: CASSLGRRESPRDTQYF. Supplemented by reference TRBV11-3 and TRBJ2-3, the full variable domain reads EAGVVQSPRYKIIEKKQPVAFWCNPISGHNTLYWYLQNLGQGPELLIRYENEEAVDDSQLPKDRFSAERLKGVDSTLKIQPAELGDSAVYLCASSLGRRESPRDTQYFGPGTRLTVL.

The chain employs TRBV6-1 and TRBJ1-2; maybe TRBD1 (6 bases). The germline gives CDR1 MNHNS, CDR2 SASEGT. Trimming cost V 7 bases and J 2 bases, with 11 bases left between them. The CDR3 runs to 13 residues. The CDR3 here is CASKSGVNYGYTF. The CDR3 nucleotides are TGTGCCAGCAAGTCAGGGGTAAACTATGGCTACACCTTC.

The chain carries TRBV29-1 and TRBJ2-3; D is possibly TRBD1 (6 bases). The CDR3 has 14 residues. CDR1 is SQVTM, CDR2 ANQGSEA, per germline. The V end lost 1 base, the J end lost 3 bases, and 11 bases lay between the germline ends. CDR3 sequence (DNA): TGCAGCGTTGAAGTTAGTAGGGGGACAGATACGCAGTATTTT. Its translation: CSVEVSRGTDTQYF.

The table lists this clone with a count of one. V usage is TRBV7-2 and J usage is TRBJ2-2; 7 nucleotides match TRBD2. Germline V gene data show CDR1 as SGHTA and CDR2 as FQGNSA. This CDR3 is 15 amino acids long. V was pared by 5 bases and J by 1 base, with 4 bases of the junction left unmatched. The CDR3 spells CASSTSGGNTGELFF. The CDR3 DNA is TGTGCCAGCAGCACCTCGGGGGGGAACACCGGGGAGCTGTTTTTT.

This rearrangement joins TRBV5-6 to TRBJ2-7; weak D call: TRBD1 (6 bases). V was pared by 0 bases and J by 3 bases, with 13 bases between. Germline assignment: CDR1 SGHDT and CDR2 YYEEEE. The CDR3 has 15 amino acids. The CDR3 sequence: CASSLGQGILYEQYF. Here the CDR3 DNA reads TGTGCCAGCAGCTTGGGCCAGGGGATTCTCTACGAGCAGTACTTC.